This T cell receptor (beta chain) was sequenced in a study of spatial heterogeneity in lung cancer. V was pared by 6 bases and J by 4 bases, with 1 base of the junction left unmatched. Germline loops: CDR1 SGHTA, CDR2 FQGNSA. The CDR3 sequence is 12 residues long. Only a few counts were recorded for this clonotype. TCRdb passed the 5' RACE reads through MiXCR, listing each CDR3 protein once. Among 20,000 to 25,000 distinct CDR3 sequences, 4.6% were seen once, and the ten largest hold 6.5% to 9%. Time point described: sample taken at primary tumor resection. Sequenced here: PBMCs, sampled at surgery. The V gene is TRBV7-2, the J gene TRBJ2-7; TRBD1 matches at 9 bases. The source of this sequence is a male donor with early-stage non-small cell lung cancer. The CDR3 DNA follows: TGTGCCAGCAGGGGACAGGGTTACGAGCAGTACTTC. This codes for CASRGQGYEQYF.